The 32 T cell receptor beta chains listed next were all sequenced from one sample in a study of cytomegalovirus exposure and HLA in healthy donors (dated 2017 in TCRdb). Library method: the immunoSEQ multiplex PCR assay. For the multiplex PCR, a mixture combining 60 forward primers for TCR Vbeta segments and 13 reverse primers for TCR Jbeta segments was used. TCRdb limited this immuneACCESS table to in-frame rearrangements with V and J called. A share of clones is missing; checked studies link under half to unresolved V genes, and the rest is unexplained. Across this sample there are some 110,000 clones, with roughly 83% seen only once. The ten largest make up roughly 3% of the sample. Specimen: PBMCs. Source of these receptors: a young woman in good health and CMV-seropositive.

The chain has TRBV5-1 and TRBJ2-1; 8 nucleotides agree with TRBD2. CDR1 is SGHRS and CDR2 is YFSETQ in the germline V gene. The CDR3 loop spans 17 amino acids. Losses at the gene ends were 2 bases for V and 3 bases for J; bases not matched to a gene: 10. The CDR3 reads CASSFVPLAGGYNEQFF. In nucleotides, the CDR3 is TGCGCCAGCAGCTTCGTACCCCTGGCGGGAGGCTACAATGAGCAGTTCTTC.

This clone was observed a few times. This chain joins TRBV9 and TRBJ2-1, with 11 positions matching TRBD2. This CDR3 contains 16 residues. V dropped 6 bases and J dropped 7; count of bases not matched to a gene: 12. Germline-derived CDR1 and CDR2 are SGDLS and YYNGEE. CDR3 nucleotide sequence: TGTGCCAGCAAGGAGGGACTAGCGGCTGATGATAATGAGCAGTTCTTC. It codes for CASKEGLAADDNEQFF.

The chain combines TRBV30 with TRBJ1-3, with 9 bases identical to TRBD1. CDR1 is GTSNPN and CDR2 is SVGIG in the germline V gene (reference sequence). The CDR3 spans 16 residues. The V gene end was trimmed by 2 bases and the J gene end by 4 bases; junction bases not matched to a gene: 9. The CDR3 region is CAWSFRTGERGNTIYF. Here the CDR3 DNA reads TGTGCCTGGAGTTTCCGGACAGGGGAAAGGGGAAACACCATATATTTT.

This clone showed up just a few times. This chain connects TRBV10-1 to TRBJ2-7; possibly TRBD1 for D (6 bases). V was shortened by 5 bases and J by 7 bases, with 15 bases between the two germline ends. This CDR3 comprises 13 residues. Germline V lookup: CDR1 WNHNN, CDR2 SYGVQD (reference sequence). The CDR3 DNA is TGCGCCAGCAGTCGACAGGATCTTGGAGAGCAGTACTTC. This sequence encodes CASSRQDLGEQYF.

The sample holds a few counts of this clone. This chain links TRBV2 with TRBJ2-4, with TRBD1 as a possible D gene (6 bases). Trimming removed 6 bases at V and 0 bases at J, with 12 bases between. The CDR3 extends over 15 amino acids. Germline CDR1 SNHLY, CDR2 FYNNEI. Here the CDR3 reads CASSLGHLAKNIQYF. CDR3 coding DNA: TGTGCCAGCAGCCTGGGACATTTAGCCAAAAACATTCAGTACTTC.

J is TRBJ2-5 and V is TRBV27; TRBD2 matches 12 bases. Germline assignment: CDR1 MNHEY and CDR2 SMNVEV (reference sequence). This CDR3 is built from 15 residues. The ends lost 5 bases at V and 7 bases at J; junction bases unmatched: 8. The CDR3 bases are TGTGCCAGCAGTCCCGGACTAGCGGGGAGGGGGACCCAGTACTTC. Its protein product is CASSPGLAGRGTQYF.

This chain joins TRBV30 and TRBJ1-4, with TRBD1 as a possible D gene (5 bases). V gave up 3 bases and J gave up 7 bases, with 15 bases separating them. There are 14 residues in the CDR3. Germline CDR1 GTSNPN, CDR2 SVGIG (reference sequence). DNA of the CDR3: TGTGCCTGGAGCCGGGGGGAGGAGGGTGAAAAACTGTTTTTT. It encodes CAWSRGEEGEKLFF.

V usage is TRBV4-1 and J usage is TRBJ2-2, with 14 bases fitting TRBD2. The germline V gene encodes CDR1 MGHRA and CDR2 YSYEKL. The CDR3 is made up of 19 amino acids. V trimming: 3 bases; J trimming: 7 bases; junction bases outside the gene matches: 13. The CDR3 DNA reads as TGCGCCAGCAGCCATACCACGGGACTAGCGGGAGCGAAGGTCGGGGAGCTGTTTTTT. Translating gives CASSHTTGLAGAKVGELFF.

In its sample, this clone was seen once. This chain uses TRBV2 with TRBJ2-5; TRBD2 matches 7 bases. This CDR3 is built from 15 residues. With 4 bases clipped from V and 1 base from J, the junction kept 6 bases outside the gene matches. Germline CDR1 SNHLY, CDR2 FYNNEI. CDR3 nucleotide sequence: TGTGCCAGCAGTGGGCTGACGGGAGGCCAAGAGACCCAGTACTTC. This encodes CASSGLTGGQETQYF.

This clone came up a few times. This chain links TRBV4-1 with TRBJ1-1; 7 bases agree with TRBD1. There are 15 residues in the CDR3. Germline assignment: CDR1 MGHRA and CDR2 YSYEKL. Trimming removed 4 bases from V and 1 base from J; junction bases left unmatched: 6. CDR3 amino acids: CASSPERQGNTEAFF. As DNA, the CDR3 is TGCGCCAGCAGCCCTGAGAGACAGGGGAACACTGAAGCTTTCTTT.

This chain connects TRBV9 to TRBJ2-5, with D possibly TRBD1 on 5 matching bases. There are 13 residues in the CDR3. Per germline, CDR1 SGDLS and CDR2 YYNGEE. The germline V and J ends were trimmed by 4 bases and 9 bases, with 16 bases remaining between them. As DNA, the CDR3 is TGTGCCAGCAGCCTACGGACACTCGGTGCCCAGTACTTC. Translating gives CASSLRTLGAQYF.

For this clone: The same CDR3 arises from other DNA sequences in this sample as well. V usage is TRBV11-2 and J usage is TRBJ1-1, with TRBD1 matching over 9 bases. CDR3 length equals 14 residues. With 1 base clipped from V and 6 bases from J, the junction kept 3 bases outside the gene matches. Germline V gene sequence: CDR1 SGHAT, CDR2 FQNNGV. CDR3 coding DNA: TGTGCCAGCAGCTTAGGACAGGGGGGTTCTGAAGCTTTCTTT. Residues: CASSLGQGGSEAFF.

The CDR3 DNA follows: TGTGCCAGCAGTGAACAGGGGGCCGATGAGCAGTTCTTC. Encoded protein: CASSEQGADEQFF. The chain uses TRBV28 and TRBJ2-1; 9 nucleotides agree with TRBD1. The V and J ends lost 5 bases and 8 bases, in that order; junction bases with no gene match: 4. Per the germline V gene, CDR1 is MDHEN and CDR2 is SYDVKM. The CDR3 covers 13 residues.

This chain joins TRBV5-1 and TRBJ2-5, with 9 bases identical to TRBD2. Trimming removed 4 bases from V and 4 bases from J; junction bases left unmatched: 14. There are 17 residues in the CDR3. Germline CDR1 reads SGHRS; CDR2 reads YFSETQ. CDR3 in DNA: TGCGCCAGCAGCCAGGGGGGTAGCGGGAGTTACGGAGAGACCCAGTACTTC. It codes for CASSQGGSGSYGETQYF.

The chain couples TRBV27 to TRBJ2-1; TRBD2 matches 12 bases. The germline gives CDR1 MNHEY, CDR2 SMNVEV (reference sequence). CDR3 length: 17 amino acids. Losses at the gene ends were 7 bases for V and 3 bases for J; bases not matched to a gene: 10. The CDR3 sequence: CASMGLAGLTDYNEQFF. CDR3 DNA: TGTGCCAGCATGGGACTAGCGGGCCTTACGGACTACAATGAGCAGTTCTTC.

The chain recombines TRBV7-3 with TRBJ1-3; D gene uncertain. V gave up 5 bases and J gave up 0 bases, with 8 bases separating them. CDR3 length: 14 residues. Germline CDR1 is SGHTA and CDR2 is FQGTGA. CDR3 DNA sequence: TGTGCCAGCAGCCCCTCGGGCTCTGGAAACACCATATATTTT. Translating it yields CASSPSGSGNTIYF.

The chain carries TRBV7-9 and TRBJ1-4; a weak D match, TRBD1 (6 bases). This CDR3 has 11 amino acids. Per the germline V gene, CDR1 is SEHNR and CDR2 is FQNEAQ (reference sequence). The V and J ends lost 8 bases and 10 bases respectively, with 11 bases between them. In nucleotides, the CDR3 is TGTGCCAGCGGGGGCGGGGGAAAACTGTTTTTT. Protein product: CASGGGGKLFF. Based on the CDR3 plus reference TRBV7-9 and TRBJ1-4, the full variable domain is DTGVSQNPRHKITKRGQNVTFRCDPISEHNRLYWYRQTLGQGPEFLTYFQNEAQLEKSRLLSDRFSAERPKGSFSTLEIQRTEQGDSAMYLCASGGGGKLFFGSGTQLSVL.

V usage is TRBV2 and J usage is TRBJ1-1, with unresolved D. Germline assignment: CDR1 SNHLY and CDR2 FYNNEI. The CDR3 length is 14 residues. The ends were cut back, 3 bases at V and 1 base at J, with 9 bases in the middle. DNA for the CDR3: TGTGCCAGCAGTGATCGGAGGAGGAACACTGAAGCTTTCTTT. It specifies CASSDRRRNTEAFF.

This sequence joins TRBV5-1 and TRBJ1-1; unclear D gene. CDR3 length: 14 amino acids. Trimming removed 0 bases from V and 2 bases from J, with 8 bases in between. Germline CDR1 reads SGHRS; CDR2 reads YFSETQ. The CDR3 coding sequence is TGCGCCAGCAGCTTGGGCGGTGTTAACACTGAAGCTTTCTTT. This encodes CASSLGGVNTEAFF.

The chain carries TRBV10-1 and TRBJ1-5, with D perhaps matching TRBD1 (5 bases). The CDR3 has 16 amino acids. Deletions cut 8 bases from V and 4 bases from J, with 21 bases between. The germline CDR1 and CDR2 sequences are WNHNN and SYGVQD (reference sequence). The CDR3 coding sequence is TGCGCCAGCGGGGGGAAAGGGCTTTGGGTAAATCAGCCCCAGCATTTT. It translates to CASGGKGLWVNQPQHF.

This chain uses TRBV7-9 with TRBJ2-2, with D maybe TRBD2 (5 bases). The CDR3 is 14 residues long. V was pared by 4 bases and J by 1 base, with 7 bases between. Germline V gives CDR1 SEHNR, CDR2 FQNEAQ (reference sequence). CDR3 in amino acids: CASSSRGNTGELFF. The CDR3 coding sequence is TGTGCCAGCAGCTCTCGGGGGAACACCGGGGAGCTGTTTTTT.

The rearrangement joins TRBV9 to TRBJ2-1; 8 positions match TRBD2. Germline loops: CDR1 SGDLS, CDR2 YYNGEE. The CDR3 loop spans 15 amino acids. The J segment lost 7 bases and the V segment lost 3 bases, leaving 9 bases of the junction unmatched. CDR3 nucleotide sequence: TGTGCCAGCAGCGAAAGCGGGAGTTCTCGGAATGAGCAGTTCTTC. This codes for CASSESGSSRNEQFF.

CDR3 region: CSAGGYEQYF. The CDR3, as DNA: TGCAGTGCGGGGGGATACGAGCAGTACTTC. The chain recombines TRBV20-1 with TRBJ2-7; tentatively, D is TRBD2 (6 bases). CDR1 is DFQATT, CDR2 SNEGSKA, per germline (reference sequence). V lost 6 bases to trimming and J lost 4 bases, with 7 bases between them. The CDR3 has 10 residues.

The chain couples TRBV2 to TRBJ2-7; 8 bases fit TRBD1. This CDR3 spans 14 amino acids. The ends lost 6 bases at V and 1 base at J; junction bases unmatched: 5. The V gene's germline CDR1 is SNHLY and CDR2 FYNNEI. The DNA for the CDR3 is TGTGCCAGCAGACGGACAGGGCCTTCCTACGAGCAGTACTTC. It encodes CASRRTGPSYEQYF.

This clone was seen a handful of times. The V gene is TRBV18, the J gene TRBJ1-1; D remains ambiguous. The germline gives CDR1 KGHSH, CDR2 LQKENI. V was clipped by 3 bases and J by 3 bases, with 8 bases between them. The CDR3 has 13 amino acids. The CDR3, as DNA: TGTGCCAGCTCACCCTCTCCAGACACTGAAGCTTTCTTT. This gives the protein CASSPSPDTEAFF.

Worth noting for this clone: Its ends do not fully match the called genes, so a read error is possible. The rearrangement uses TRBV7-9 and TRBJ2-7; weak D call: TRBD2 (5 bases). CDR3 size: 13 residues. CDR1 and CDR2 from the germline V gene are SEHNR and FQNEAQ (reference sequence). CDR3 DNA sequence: TGTGCCAGCAGCCTAGCCGACTCTTACGAGCAGTACTTC. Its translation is CASSLADSYEQYF.

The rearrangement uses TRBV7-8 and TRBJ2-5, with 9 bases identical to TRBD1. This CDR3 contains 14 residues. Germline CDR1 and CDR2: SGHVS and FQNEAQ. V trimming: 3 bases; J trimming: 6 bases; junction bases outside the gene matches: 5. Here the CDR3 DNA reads TGTGCCAGCAGCTTTTGGGACAGGGACAAGACCCAGTACTTC. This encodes CASSFWDRDKTQYF.

In nucleotides, the CDR3 is TGTGCCTGGAGTGTACAGGTGTGGCAGGGGAGTTCACCCCTCCACTTT. Translated: CAWSVQVWQGSSPLHF. The chain couples TRBV30 to TRBJ1-6, with TRBD1 as a possible D gene (6 bases). Trimming took off 0 bases at V and 9 bases at J, with 18 bases between the two ends. Germline V gene sequence: CDR1 GTSNPN, CDR2 SVGIG (reference sequence). This CDR3 comprises 16 residues.

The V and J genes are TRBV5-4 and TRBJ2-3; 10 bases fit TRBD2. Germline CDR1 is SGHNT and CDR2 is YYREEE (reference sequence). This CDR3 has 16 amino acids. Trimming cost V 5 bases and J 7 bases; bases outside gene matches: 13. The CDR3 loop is CASSRASGGYYNTQYF. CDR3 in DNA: TGTGCCAGCAGTCGAGCTAGCGGGGGCTATTATAATACGCAGTATTTT.

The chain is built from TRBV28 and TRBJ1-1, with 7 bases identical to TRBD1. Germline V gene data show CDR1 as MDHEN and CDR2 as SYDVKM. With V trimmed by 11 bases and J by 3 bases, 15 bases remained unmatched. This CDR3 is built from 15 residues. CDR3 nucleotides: TGTGCCGTTCATCGAGGGGGCCGGCAGGACACTGAAGCTTTCTTT. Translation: CAVHRGGRQDTEAFF. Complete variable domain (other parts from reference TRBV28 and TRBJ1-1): DVKVTQSSRYLVKRTGEKVFLECVQDMDHENMFWYRQDPGLGLRLIYFSYDVKMKEKGDIPEGYSVSREKKERFSLILESASTNQTSMYLCAVHRGGRQDTEAFFGQGTRLTVV.

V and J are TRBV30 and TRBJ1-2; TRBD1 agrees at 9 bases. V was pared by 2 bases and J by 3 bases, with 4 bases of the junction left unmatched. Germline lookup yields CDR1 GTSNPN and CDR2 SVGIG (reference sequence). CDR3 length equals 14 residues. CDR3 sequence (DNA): TGTGCCTGGAGTCCGGGACAGGGTCACTATGGCTACACCTTC. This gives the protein CAWSPGQGHYGYTF.

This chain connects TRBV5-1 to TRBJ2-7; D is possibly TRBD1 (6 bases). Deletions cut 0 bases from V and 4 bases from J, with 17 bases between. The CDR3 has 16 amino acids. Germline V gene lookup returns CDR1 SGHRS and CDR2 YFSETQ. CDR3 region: CASSLGPQGLAYEQYF. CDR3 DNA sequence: TGCGCCAGCAGCTTGGGGCCCCAGGGGTTGGCGTACGAGCAGTACTTC.